The source of this TCR beta chain is a study of Ad26.COV2.S vaccination and SARS-CoV-2 variants (dated by TCRdb to the early 2020s). Broadly, across the study: The specificity and breadth of SARS-CoV-2-reactive T cell receptors after Ad26.COV2.S vaccination were assessed by TCRbeta repertoire sequencing. The TCR-sequenced set comprised approximately 32 samples: some 19 Ad26.COV2.S vaccine recipients, 5 placebo recipients and 8 SARS-CoV-2 convalescent individuals. Overall study outcomes, separate from this receptor: After vaccination, spike-specific CD8+ and CD4+ T cell responses were reported to show substantial breadth. Compared with placebo recipients, Ad26.COV2.S recipients showed higher spike-specific TCR breadth (P = 0.0014). Vaccine and placebo recipients had comparable non-spike TCR breadth, which fits with the vaccine containing only spike. The authors noted that total T cell responses may have been underestimated by the TCR breadth and depth analyses.

The CDR3 spans 13 residues, from the cysteine through the phenylalanine. The only DNA kept is the CDR3, 39 bases in frame from the first base. Trimming at the junction amounts to 5 bases on V and 3 bases on J, and the germline ends lie 9 bases apart. The time point label on this specimen signifies: individuals recovered from natural SARS-CoV-2 infection. TCRbeta CDR3 regions were sequenced with the immunoSEQ Assay. After extraction, genomic DNA underwent amplification by bias-controlled multiplex PCR, followed by high-throughput sequencing. On the study's bioinformatics: To quantify the absolute abundance of every unique TCRbeta CDR3 region, sequences were collapsed and filtered. Usable DNA was measured by amplifying reference genes present in all nucleated cells, and TCRbeta template counts were normalized to that usable DNA to estimate T cell fraction. Repertoire TCRs were annotated as SARS-CoV-2-specific when V gene, CDR3 amino acid sequence and J gene were exactly matched to a known reactive TCR set. The reference SARS-CoV-2 TCR set was derived from MIRA and filtered for enrichment in COVID-19-positive ImmuneCODE repertoires, a step that removed public or cross-reactive TCRs. Drawing on the MIRA antigens, annotated TCRs were analysed further at the level of specific ORF or position within ORF. Depth was the summed frequency of annotated unique rearrangements, while breadth was defined as annotated unique rearrangements over total unique productive rearrangements. Group comparisons of TCR breadth used two-sided Wilcoxon rank-sum tests. The source is immuneACCESS, and TCRdb retained only in-frame sequences with V and J called. Part of the clones is not carried over; for the studies checked, unresolved V genes explain less than half of this, and the remainder is unexplained. D and trimming were read from the DNA, whereas the V and J calls and clone size are those reported in that table. This sample lists more than 85,000 clones; 60% to 85% were detected once. Roughly a sixth of the sample is in the top ten clones.

Remarks on this clone: Its specific antigen is unknown. The sample holds no much larger clone one base away, and base qualities are not on file.

The V and J segments used are TRBV12-3 or TRBV12-4 and TRBJ2-3; the D gene is unclear. This TCR derives from a human donor who had recovered from COVID-19. This sample comprised peripheral blood, obtained after recovery from COVID-19. In nucleotide form, the sequence is TGTGCCAGCAGTCTTTCAAGGACAGATACGCAGTATTTT. Its protein reads: CASSLSRTDTQYF.